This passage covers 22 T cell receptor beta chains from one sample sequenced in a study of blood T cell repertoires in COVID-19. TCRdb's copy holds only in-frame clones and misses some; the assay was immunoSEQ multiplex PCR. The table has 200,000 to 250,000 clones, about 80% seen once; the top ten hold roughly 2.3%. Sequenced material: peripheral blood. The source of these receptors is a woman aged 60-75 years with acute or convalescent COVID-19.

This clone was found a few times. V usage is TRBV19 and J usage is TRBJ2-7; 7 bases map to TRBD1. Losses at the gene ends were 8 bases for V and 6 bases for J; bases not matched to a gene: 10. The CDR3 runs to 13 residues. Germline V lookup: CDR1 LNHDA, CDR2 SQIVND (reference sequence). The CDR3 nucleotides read TGTGCCAGTCGAAGTACAGGGGTCGGCGAGCAGTACTTC. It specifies CASRSTGVGEQYF.

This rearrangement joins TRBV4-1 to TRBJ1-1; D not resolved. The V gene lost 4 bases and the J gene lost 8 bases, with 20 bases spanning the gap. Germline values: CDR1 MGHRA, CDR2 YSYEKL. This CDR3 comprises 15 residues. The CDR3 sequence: CASSRREVGDPEAFF. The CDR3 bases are TGCGCCAGCAGCCGACGGGAAGTGGGAGACCCCGAAGCTTTCTTT.

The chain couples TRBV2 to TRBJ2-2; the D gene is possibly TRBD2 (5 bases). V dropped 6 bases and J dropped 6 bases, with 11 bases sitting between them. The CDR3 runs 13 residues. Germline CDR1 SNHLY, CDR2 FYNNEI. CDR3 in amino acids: CASSGYGAGELFF. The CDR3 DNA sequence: TGTGCCAGCAGCGGTTACGGGGCCGGGGAGCTGTTTTTT.

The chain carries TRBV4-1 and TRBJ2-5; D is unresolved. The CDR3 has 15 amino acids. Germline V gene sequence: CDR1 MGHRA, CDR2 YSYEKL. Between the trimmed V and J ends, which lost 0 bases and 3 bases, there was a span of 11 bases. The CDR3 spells CASSQDSWSEETQYF. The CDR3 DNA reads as TGCGCCAGCAGCCAAGATTCGTGGAGTGAAGAGACCCAGTACTTC.

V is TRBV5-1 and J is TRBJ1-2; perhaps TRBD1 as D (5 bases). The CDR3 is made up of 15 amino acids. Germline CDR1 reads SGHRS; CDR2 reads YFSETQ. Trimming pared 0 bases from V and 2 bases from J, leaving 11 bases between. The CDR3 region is CASSLADSRNYGYTF. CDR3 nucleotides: TGCGCCAGCAGCTTGGCCGACAGCAGAAACTATGGCTACACCTTC.

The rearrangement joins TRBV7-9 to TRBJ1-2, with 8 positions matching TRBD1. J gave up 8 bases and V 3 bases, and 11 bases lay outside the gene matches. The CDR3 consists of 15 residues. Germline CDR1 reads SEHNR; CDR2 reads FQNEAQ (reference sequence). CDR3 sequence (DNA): TGTGCCAGCAGCTTCTCGACAGGGGCAGTTGGGGGCTACACCTTC. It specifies CASSFSTGAVGGYTF.

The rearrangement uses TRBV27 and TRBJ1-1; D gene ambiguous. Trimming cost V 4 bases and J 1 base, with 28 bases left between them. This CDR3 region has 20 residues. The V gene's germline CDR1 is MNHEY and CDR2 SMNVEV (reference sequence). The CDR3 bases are TGTGCCAGCAGTTCGGTTTCGTTACAGTCCTATTCTAATCAGAACACTGAAGCTTTCTTT. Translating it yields CASSSVSLQSYSNQNTEAFF.

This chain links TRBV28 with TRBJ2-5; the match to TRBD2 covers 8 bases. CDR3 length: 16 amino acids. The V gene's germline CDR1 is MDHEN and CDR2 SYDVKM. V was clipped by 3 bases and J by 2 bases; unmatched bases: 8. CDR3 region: CASSFWRGVKQETQYF. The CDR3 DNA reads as TGTGCCAGCAGTTTCTGGCGGGGGGTTAAACAAGAGACCCAGTACTTC.

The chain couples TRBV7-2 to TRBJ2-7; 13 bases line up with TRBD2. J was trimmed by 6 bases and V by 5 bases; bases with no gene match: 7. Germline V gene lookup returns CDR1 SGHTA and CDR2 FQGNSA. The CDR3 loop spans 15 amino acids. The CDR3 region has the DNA TGTGCCAGCAGCATACAGGGACTAGCGGGGAGCGAGCAGTACTTC. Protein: CASSIQGLAGSEQYF.

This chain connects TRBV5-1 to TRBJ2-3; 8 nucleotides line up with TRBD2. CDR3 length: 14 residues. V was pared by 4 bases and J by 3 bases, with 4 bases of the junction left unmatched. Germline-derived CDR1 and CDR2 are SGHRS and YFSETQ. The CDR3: CASSPGGATDTQYF. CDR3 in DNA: TGCGCCAGCAGCCCCGGGGGGGCGACAGATACGCAGTATTTT.

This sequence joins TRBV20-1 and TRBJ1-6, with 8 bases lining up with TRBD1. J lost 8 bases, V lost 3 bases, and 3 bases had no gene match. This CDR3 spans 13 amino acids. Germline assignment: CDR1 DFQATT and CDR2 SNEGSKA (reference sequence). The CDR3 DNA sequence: TGCAGTGCTAGTGAGACAGGGGATTCACCCCTCCACTTT. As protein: CSASETGDSPLHF.

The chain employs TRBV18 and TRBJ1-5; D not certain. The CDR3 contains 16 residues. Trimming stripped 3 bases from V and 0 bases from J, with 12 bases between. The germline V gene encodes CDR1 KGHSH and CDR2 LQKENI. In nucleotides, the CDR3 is TGTGCCAGCTCACCGGATGCCAGACATAGCAATCAGCCCCAGCATTTT. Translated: CASSPDARHSNQPQHF.

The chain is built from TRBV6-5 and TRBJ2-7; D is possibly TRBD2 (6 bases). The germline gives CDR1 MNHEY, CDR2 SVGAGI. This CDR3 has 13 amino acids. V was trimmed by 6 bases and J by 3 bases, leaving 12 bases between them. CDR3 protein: CASRKEGFYEQYF. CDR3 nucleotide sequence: TGTGCCAGCAGAAAGGAGGGTTTCTACGAGCAGTACTTC.

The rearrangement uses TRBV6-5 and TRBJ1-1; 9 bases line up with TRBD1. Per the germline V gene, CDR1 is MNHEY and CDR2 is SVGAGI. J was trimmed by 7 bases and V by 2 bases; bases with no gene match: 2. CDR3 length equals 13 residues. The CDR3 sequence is CASSYRQGDEAFF. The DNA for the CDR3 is TGTGCCAGCAGTTACAGACAGGGGGATGAAGCTTTCTTT.

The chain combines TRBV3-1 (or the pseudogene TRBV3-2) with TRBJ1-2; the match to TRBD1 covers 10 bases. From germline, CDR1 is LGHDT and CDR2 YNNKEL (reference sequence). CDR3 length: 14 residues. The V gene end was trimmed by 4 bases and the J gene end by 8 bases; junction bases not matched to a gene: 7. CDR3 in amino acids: CASSPDRDRGGYTF. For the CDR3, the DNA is TGTGCCAGCAGCCCCGACCGGGACAGGGGAGGCTACACCTTC.

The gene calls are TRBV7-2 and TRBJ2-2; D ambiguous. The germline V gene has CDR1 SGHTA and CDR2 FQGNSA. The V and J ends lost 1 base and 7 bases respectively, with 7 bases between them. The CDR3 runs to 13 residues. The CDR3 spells CASSLVYGGELFF. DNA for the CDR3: TGTGCCAGCAGCTTAGTATACGGCGGGGAGCTGTTTTTT. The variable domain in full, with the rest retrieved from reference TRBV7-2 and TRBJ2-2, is GAGVSQSPSNKVTEKGKDVELRCDPISGHTALYWYRQSLGQGLEFLIYFQGNSAPDKSGLPSDRFSAERTGGSVSTLTIQRTQQEDSAVYLCASSLVYGGELFFGEGSRLTVL.

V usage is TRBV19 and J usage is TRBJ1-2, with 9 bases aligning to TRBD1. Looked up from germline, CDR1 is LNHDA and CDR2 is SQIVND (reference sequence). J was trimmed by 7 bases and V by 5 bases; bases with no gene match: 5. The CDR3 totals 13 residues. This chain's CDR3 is CASSEDRGVGYTF. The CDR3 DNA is TGTGCCAGTAGTGAGGACAGGGGAGTTGGCTACACCTTC.

Here the CDR3 reads CASRPAGTLSSTDTQYF. CDR3 DNA sequence: TGCGCCAGCAGACCTGCCGGGACTTTATCTAGCACAGATACGCAGTATTTT. The V gene is TRBV4-1, the J gene TRBJ2-3, with D possibly matching TRBD2 (6 bases). V was shortened by 6 bases and J by 0 bases, with 19 bases between the two germline ends. The CDR3 covers 17 residues. The germline V gene has CDR1 MGHRA and CDR2 YSYEKL.

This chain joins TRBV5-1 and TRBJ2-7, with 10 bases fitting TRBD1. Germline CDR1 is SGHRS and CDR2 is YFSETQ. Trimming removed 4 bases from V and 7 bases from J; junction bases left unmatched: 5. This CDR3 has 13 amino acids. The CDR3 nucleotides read TGCGCCAGCAGCACGGGACAGGGGTCGGAGCAGTACTTC. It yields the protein CASSTGQGSEQYF. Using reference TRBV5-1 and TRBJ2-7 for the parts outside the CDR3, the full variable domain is KAGVTQTPRYLIKTRGQQVTLSCSPISGHRSVSWYQQTPGQGLQFLFEYFSETQRNKGNFPGRFSGRQFSNSRSEMNVSTLELGDSALYLCASSTGQGSEQYFGPGTRLTVT.

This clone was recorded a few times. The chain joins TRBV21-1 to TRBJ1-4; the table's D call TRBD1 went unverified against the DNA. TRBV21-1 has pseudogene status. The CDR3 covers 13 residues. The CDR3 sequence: CASLRDINEKLFF. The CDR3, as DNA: TGTGCCAGCTTGAGGGACATTAATGAAAAACTGTTTTTT.

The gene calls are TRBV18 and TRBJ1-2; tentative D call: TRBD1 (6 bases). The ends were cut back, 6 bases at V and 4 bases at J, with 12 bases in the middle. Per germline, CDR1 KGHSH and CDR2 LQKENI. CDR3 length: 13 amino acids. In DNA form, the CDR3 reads TGTGCCAGCTCCGGGACAATGGCCTATGGCTACACCTTC. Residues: CASSGTMAYGYTF.

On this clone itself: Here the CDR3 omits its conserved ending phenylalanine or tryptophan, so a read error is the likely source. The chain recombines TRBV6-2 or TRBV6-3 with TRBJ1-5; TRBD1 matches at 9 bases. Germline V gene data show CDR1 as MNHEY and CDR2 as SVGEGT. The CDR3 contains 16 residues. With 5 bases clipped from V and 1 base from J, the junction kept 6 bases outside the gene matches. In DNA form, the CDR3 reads TGTGCCAGCAGTAGCGGGGGACAGGGAAGCAATCAGCCCCAGCATTCT. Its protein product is CASSSGGQGSNQPQHS.